The 21 T cell receptor beta chains given below trace back to one sample, sequenced in a study of T cell responses to AZD1222 COVID-19 vaccine. Method: immunoSEQ multiplex PCR; TCRdb's copy keeps in-frame clones and lacks some. The sample consists of about 80,000 clones, approximately 90% of them appearing once. The sequencing here drew on peripheral blood, taken 28 days after the second AZD1222 dose. The source of these receptors is an adult who received the AZD1222 COVID-19 vaccine.

The chain recombines TRBV28 with TRBJ2-7, with 8 bases matching TRBD1. This CDR3 is 17 amino acids long. Per the germline V gene, CDR1 is MDHEN and CDR2 is SYDVKM. After removal of 2 bases from V and 5 bases from J, the junction contained 14 bases not matched to a gene. The CDR3 DNA reads as TGTGCCAGCAGTTTAAGGGACAGGAACCCATCTCGCCACGAGCAGTACTTC. Its protein product is CASSLRDRNPSRHEQYF. Filled out from reference TRBV28 and TRBJ2-7, the complete variable domain reads DVKVTQSSRYLVKRTGEKVFLECVQDMDHENMFWYRQDPGLGLRLIYFSYDVKMKEKGDIPEGYSVSREKKERFSLILESASTNQTSMYLCASSLRDRNPSRHEQYFGPGTRLTVT.

The chain recombines TRBV19 with TRBJ2-5; 7 nucleotides agree with TRBD1. J gave up 5 bases and V 9 bases, and 6 bases lay outside the gene matches. Looked up from germline, CDR1 is LNHDA and CDR2 is SQIVND (reference sequence). There are 12 residues in the CDR3. DNA for the CDR3: TGTGCCAGCAAGGGGGCCGGGGAGACCCAGTACTTC. Amino acid sequence: CASKGAGETQYF.

This clone was counted a single time. This chain links TRBV7-9 with TRBJ2-1; 7 nucleotides align to TRBD2. V lost 2 bases to trimming and J lost 7 bases; unmatched junction nucleotides: 8. The germline V gene has CDR1 SEHNR and CDR2 FQNEAQ (reference sequence). This CDR3 has 15 residues. The CDR3 region is CASSLTSGGINEQFF. CDR3 DNA sequence: TGTGCCAGCAGCTTAACTTCCGGGGGGATAAATGAGCAGTTCTTC.

V and J are TRBV9 and TRBJ1-5; the match to TRBD1 covers 8 bases. CDR1 and CDR2 (germline): SGDLS, YYNGEE. After removal of 3 bases from V and 9 bases from J, the junction contained 8 bases not matched to a gene. This CDR3 is built from 14 residues. This chain's CDR3 is CASSAGQGSAPQHF. CDR3 nucleotides: TGTGCCAGCAGCGCAGGACAGGGTTCGGCGCCCCAGCATTTT.

Points on this clone: Other DNA sequences of this sample code for an identical CDR3. J is TRBJ2-1 and V is TRBV7-2, with D maybe TRBD2 (6 bases). Germline V gene sequence: CDR1 SGHTA, CDR2 FQGNSA. This CDR3 has 16 amino acids. Trimming stripped 1 base from V and 7 bases from J, with 17 bases between. The DNA for the CDR3 is TGTGCCAGCAGCTTAGTGGGGGGTACTTCCGGGAATGAGCAGTTCTTC. Protein product: CASSLVGGTSGNEQFF.

This CDR3 is CAISGSVPSYEQYF. In DNA, the CDR3 is TGTGCCATCAGCGGGTCAGTTCCGTCCTACGAGCAGTACTTC. The chain has TRBV10-3 and TRBJ2-7; D call uncertain. This CDR3 region has 14 residues. The germline V gene encodes CDR1 ENHRY and CDR2 SYGVKD. Between the trimmed V and J ends, which lost 6 bases and 1 base, there was a span of 13 bases.

This clone was observed once. The chain uses TRBV7-8 and TRBJ1-4; D perhaps matches TRBD1 (6 bases). The germline gives CDR1 SGHVS, CDR2 FQNEAQ. This CDR3 has 15 amino acids. V lost 5 bases and J lost 6, with 16 bases in between. CDR3 in DNA: TGTGCCAGCAGCCAACAGGGTCTTGGGGATGAAAAACTGTTTTTT. Its translation: CASSQQGLGDEKLFF. The full variable domain, in which reference TRBV7-8 and TRBJ1-4 provide the parts outside the CDR3, is GAGVSQSPRYKVAKRGQDVALRCDPISGHVSLFWYQQALGQGPEFLTYFQNEAQLDKSGLPSDRFFAERPEGSVSTLKIQRTQQEDSAVYLCASSQQGLGDEKLFFGSGTQLSVL.

The chain couples TRBV19 to TRBJ1-5; D uncertain. V shed 2 bases and J shed 3 bases, with 11 bases lying between them. Germline V gene data show CDR1 as LNHDA and CDR2 as SQIVND (reference sequence). This CDR3 spans 15 amino acids. The CDR3 DNA reads TGTGCCAGTAGTATAATGGATAGTAACAATCAGCCCCAGCATTTT. It encodes CASSIMDSNNQPQHF.

The J gene is TRBJ2-1, the V gene TRBV19, with D hard to call. Germline V gives CDR1 LNHDA, CDR2 SQIVND (reference sequence). Trimming removed 1 base at V and 0 bases at J, with 16 bases between. The CDR3 contains 18 residues. The CDR3 nucleotides read TGTGCCAGTAGTATAGGATTTTCCGGCACTCGCTCCTACAATGAGCAGTTCTTC. Its protein product is CASSIGFSGTRSYNEQFF. The full variable domain, completed using reference TRBV19 and TRBJ2-1, is DGGITQSPKYLFRKEGQNVTLSCEQNLNHDAMYWYRQDPGQGLRLIYYSQIVNDFQKGDIAEGYSVSREKKESFPLTVTSAQKNPTAFYLCASSIGFSGTRSYNEQFFGPGTRLTVL.

This clone was picked up a small number of times. The genes are TRBV12-3 or TRBV12-4 and TRBJ2-3, with a tentative D call TRBD1 (5 bases). V gave up 2 bases and J gave up 4 bases, with 7 bases separating them. The CDR3 extends over 13 amino acids. The CDR3 DNA is TGTGCCAGCAGTTTATGGGGCGCAGATACGCAGTATTTT. The encoded protein is CASSLWGADTQYF.

This clone has only one observation. The chain links TRBV2 to TRBJ2-5; 7 bases agree with TRBD2. The length of the CDR3 is 14 residues. J was trimmed by 4 bases and V by 0 bases; bases with no gene match: 2. Germline V gene data show CDR1 as SNHLY and CDR2 as FYNNEI. CDR3 in DNA: TGTGCCAGCAGTGAAGCTCGCGGGGGAGAGACCCAGTACTTC. This codes for CASSEARGGETQYF.

V is TRBV6-5 and J is TRBJ1-2; D perhaps matches TRBD1 (5 bases). Trimming cost V 2 bases and J 4 bases, with 5 bases left between them. This CDR3 comprises 12 residues. Germline-derived CDR1 and CDR2 are MNHEY and SVGAGI. CDR3 loop: CASSYGGYGYTF. The CDR3 coding sequence is TGTGCCAGCAGTTACGGGGGCTATGGCTACACCTTC.

V gene TRBV10-3 combines with J gene TRBJ2-3, with TRBD2 identical over 10 bases. Germline V gene sequence: CDR1 ENHRY, CDR2 SYGVKD. CDR3 length equals 16 residues. Unmatched junction bases numbered 4, after V lost 3 bases and J lost 1 base. CDR3: CAISESGRVGTDTQYF. The CDR3 coding sequence is TGTGCCATCAGTGAAAGCGGGAGGGTTGGCACAGATACGCAGTATTTT.

This chain links TRBV15 with TRBJ1-4; TRBD1 matches at 7 bases. Germline assignment: CDR1 LNHNV and CDR2 YYDKDF (reference sequence). CDR3 size: 15 residues. V shed 3 bases, J shed 5 bases, and the junction held 6 bases outside the gene matches. In DNA form, the CDR3 reads TGTGCCACCAGCAGGCCACCGGGACAGAATGAAAAACTGTTTTTT. Translation gives CATSRPPGQNEKLFF.

The chain uses TRBV9 and TRBJ2-2; D is uncertain. Per the germline V gene, CDR1 is SGDLS and CDR2 is YYNGEE. CDR3 length equals 15 residues. V was pared by 3 bases and J by 2 bases, with 11 bases between. The chain's CDR3 is CASSAGQPNTGELFF. For the CDR3, the DNA is TGTGCCAGCAGCGCCGGGCAGCCTAACACCGGGGAGCTGTTTTTT.

The chain has TRBV7-9 and TRBJ2-7; no firm D call. The CDR3 is made up of 12 amino acids. Germline assignment: CDR1 SEHNR and CDR2 FQNEAQ (reference sequence). The V gene lost 4 bases and the J gene lost 7 bases, with 11 bases spanning the gap. CDR3 in DNA: TGTGCCAGCAGCTCCAGTTGGGGAGAGCAGTACTTC. This codes for CASSSSWGEQYF.

The chain joins TRBV29-1 to TRBJ1-3, with 7 bases fitting TRBD1. Germline V CDR1 and CDR2: SQVTM, ANQGSEA. V was pared by 7 bases and J by 2 bases, with 5 bases of the junction left unmatched. The CDR3 totals 13 residues. CDR3 in amino acids: CSGTDRTGNTIYF. The CDR3, as DNA: TGCAGCGGGACGGACAGGACTGGAAACACCATATATTTT. The whole variable domain, remainder taken from reference TRBV29-1 and TRBJ1-3, is SAVISQKPSRDICQRGTSLTIQCQVDSQVTMMFWYRQQPGQSLTLIATANQGSEATYESGFVIDKFPISRPNLTFSTLTVSNMSPEDSSIYLCSGTDRTGNTIYFGEGSWLTVV.

This clone turned up a few times. The chain uses TRBV2 and TRBJ1-4; D not certain. V was pared by 6 bases and J by 10 bases, with 15 bases between. The CDR3 contains 13 residues. Germline lookup yields CDR1 SNHLY and CDR2 FYNNEI. The CDR3 sequence is CASSGSIASKLFF. CDR3 coding DNA: TGTGCCAGCAGCGGGTCGATAGCGTCAAAACTGTTTTTT. The complete variable domain, with remaining parts taken from reference TRBV2 and TRBJ1-4, reads EPEVTQTPSHQVTQMGQEVILRCVPISNHLYFYWYRQILGQKVEFLVSFYNNEISEKSEIFDDQFSVERPDGSNFTLKIRSTKLEDSAMYFCASSGSIASKLFFGSGTQLSVL.

The rearrangement uses TRBV7-2 and TRBJ2-1; D gene uncertain. Trimming stripped 3 bases from V and 8 bases from J, with 11 bases between. Germline CDR1 is SGHTA and CDR2 is FQGNSA. The CDR3 runs to 13 residues. CDR3 in DNA: TGTGCCAGCAGCTTCGCCCGGTCGGATGAGCAGTTCTTC. Protein: CASSFARSDEQFF. Full variable domain (rest looked up from reference TRBV7-2 and TRBJ2-1): GAGVSQSPSNKVTEKGKDVELRCDPISGHTALYWYRQSLGQGLEFLIYFQGNSAPDKSGLPSDRFSAERTGGSVSTLTIQRTQQEDSAVYLCASSFARSDEQFFGPGTRLTVL.

The CDR3 nucleotides read TGTGCCAGCAGCGCAGTTTCGGGGGCCAACGTCCTGACTTTC. As protein: CASSAVSGANVLTF. The chain uses TRBV6-5 and TRBJ2-6; D remains unclear. Trimming took off 6 bases at V and 4 bases at J, with 10 bases between the two ends. This CDR3 is 14 amino acids long. Germline-derived CDR1 and CDR2 are MNHEY and SVGAGI.

V is TRBV6-4 and J is TRBJ2-1; D possibly corresponds to TRBD2 (6 bases). The V end lost 8 bases, the J end lost 8 bases, and 22 bases lay between the germline ends. The CDR3 length is 15 residues. CDR1 and CDR2 (germline): MRHNA, SNTAGT. In nucleotides, the CDR3 is TGTGCCAGCTCGAGGACGGGACTCCATTTAGATGAGCAGTTCTTC. It translates to CASSRTGLHLDEQFF.